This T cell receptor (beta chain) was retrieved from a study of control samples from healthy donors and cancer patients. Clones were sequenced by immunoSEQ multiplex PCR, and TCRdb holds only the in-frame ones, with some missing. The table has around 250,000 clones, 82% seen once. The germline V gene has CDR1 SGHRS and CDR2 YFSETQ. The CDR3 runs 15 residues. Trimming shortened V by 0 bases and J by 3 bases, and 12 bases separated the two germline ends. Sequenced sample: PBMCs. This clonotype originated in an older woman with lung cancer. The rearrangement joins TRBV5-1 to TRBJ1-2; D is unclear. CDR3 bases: TGCGCCAGCAGCTTGGGTGATCACTGGGACTATGGCTACACCTTC. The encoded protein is CASSLGDHWDYGYTF. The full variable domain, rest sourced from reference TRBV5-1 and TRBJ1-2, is KAGVTQTPRYLIKTRGQQVTLSCSPISGHRSVSWYQQTPGQGLQFLFEYFSETQRNKGNFPGRFSGRQFSNSRSEMNVSTLELGDSALYLCASSLGDHWDYGYTFGSGTRLTVV.